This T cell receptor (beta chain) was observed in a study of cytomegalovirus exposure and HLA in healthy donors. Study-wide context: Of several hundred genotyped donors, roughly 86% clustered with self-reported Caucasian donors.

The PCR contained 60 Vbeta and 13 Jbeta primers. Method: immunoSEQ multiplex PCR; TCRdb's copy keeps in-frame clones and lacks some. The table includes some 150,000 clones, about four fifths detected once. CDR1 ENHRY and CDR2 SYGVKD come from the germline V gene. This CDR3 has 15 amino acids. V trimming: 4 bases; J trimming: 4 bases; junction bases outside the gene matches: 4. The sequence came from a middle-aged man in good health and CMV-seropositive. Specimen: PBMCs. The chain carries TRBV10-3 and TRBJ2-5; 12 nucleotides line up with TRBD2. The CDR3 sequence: CAISGASGRGETQYF. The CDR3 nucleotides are TGTGCCATCAGTGGGGCTAGCGGGAGGGGAGAGACCCAGTACTTC.